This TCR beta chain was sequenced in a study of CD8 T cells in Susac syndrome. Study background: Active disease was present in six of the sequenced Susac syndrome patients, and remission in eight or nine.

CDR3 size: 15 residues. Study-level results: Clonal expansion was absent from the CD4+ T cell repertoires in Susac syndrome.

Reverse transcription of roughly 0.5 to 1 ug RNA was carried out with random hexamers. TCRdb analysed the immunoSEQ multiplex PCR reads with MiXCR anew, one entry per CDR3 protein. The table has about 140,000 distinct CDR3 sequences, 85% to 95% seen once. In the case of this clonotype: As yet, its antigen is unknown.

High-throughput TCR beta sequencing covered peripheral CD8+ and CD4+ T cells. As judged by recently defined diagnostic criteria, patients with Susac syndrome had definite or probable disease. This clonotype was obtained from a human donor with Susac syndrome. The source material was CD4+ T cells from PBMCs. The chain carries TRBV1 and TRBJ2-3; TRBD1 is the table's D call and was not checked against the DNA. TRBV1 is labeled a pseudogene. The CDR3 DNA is TGCACCAGCAGCCAAGATCGACAGGGAACAGATACGCAGTATTTT. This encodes CTSSQDRQGTDTQYF.